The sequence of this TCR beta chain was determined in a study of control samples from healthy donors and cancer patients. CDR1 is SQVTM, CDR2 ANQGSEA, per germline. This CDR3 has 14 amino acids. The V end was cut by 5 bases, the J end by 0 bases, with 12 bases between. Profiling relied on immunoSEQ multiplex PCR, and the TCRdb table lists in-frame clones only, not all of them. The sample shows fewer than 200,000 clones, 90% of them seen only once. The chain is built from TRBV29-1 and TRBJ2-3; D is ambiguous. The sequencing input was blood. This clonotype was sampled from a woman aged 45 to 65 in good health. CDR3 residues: CSVPALASTDTQYF. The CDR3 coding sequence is TGCAGCGTTCCGGCACTCGCCAGCACAGATACGCAGTATTTT.